This T cell receptor (beta chain) was captured in a study of PD-1 blockade in mismatch repair-deficient tumors. Measured with immunoSEQ multiplex PCR; TCRdb has only the in-frame clones, and not every one. The table records roughly 130,000 clones, about nine tenths of them present only once. CDR1 is MNHNY, CDR2 SVGAGI, per germline (reference sequence). The length of the CDR3 is 12 residues. Deletions cut 2 bases from V and 6 bases from J, with 6 bases between. Sample: peripheral blood, taken 72 weeks after starting pembrolizumab. V and J are TRBV6-6 and TRBJ2-3; D gene uncertain. The receptor was isolated from an adult with mismatch repair-deficient cancer. CDR3 protein: CASSYGQDTQYF. The CDR3 nucleotides are TGTGCCAGCAGTTACGGGCAGGATACGCAGTATTTT.